The rows below give T cell receptor beta chains drawn from one sample of a study of blood T cell repertoires in COVID-19. Libraries were prepared by immunoSEQ multiplex PCR; TCRdb keeps only in-frame clonotypes and omits some of them. The sample carries roughly 96,000 clones, 82% recorded once. The sequencing input was peripheral blood. All receptors come from an elderly man with acute or convalescent COVID-19. The CDR3 runs from the conserved cysteine through the conserved F or W. The D gene is left open where the match is weak. Clone size is not always given. Where it is, it says once, few, many or a class for expanded clones.

TRBJ2-7	18	.	TRBV28	TRBD1	CASSLRDRGPRSSYEQYF	TGTGCCAGCAGTTTAAGAGACAGGGGGCCTCGAAGCTCCTACGAGCAGTACTTC
TRBJ1-1	12	.	TRBV6-2/TRBV6-3	.	CASSIRNTEAFF	TGTGCCAGCAGTATTAGGAACACTGAAGCTTTCTTT
TRBJ1-4	16	few	TRBV5-5	TRBD1	CASGGLRGSRGEKLFF	TGTGCCAGCGGGGGACTCAGGGGGAGTCGAGGTGAAAAACTGTTTTTT
TRBJ1-2	12	once	TRBV6-5	TRBD1	CASSRDSYGYTF	TGTGCCAGCAGCCGGGACAGCTATGGCTACACCTTC
TRBJ1-2	12	.	TRBV7-8	.	CASSLLLYGYTF	TGTGCCAGCAGCCTCCTTCTATATGGCTACACCTTC
TRBJ2-7	11	few	TRBV30	.	CAWGSTYEQYF	TGTGCCTGGGGGTCCACCTACGAGCAGTACTTC
TRBJ2-5	13	few	TRBV10-3	.	CAIMGQGGETQYF	TGTGCCATCATGGGGCAGGGAGGAGAGACCCAGTACTTC
TRBJ2-5	15	.	TRBV19	TRBD1	CASSTGTGRDETQYF	TGTGCCAGTAGTACCGGGACAGGGCGTGACGAGACCCAGTACTTC
TRBJ2-1	12	.	TRBV7-2	TRBD1	CASSFMTGEQFF	TGTGCCAGCAGCTTTATGACAGGGGAGCAGTTCTTC
TRBJ1-2	14	.	TRBV18	.	CASSPDRSNYGYTF	TGTGCCAGCTCTCCTGACAGGTCCAACTATGGCTACACCTTC
TRBJ1-1	14	.	TRBV5-1	.	CASSLGQINTEAFF	TGCGCCAGCAGCTTGGGACAGATTAACACTGAAGCTTTCTTT
TRBJ1-1	15	.	TRBV18	.	CASSPQTGTNAEAFF	TGTGCCAGCTCACCGCAAACCGGGACAAACGCTGAAGCTTTCTTT
TRBJ1-3	15	.	TRBV7-2	.	CASSLYDSSGNTIYF	TGTGCCAGCAGCTTGTACGACAGCTCTGGAAACACCATATATTTT
TRBJ2-3	16	.	TRBV10-1	TRBD2	CASSLAGGHGTDTQYF	TGCGCCAGCAGTTTAGCGGGGGGGCATGGCACAGATACGCAGTATTTT
TRBJ1-4	13	.	TRBV2	.	CASHGGPNEKLFF	TGTGCCAGCCACGGAGGGCCTAATGAAAAACTGTTTTTT
TRBJ1-2	12	.	TRBV7-8	.	CASSLINYGYTF	TGTGCCAGCAGCCTCATTAACTATGGCTACACCTTC
TRBJ2-5	16	few	TRBV7-8	TRBD1	CASSLASGQAGETQYF	TGTGCCAGCAGCTTAGCGTCGGGACAGGCGGGAGAGACCCAGTACTTC
TRBJ1-5	16	.	TRBV28	.	CASSSSGANSNQPQHF	TGTGCCAGCAGTTCGTCAGGGGCGAATAGCAATCAGCCCCAGCATTTT
TRBJ1-4	15	.	TRBV19	.	CASSAPRASDEKLFF	TGTGCCAGTAGTGCCCCGCGGGCTTCAGATGAAAAACTGTTTTTT
TRBJ2-3	21	.	TRBV7-8	.	CASSLKGRGLLAGLAGDTQYF	TGTGCCAGCAGCTTAAAGGGCAGGGGTTTACTGGCGGGTTTGGCGGGAGATACGCAGTATTTT
TRBJ2-5	17	.	TRBV5-1	TRBD2	CASSRETSGTPRETQYF	TGCGCCAGCAGTCGAGAGACTAGCGGGACCCCGAGGGAGACCCAGTACTTC
TRBJ1-1	18	.	TRBV19	.	CASSIKRQSPSGDTEAFF	TGTGCCAGTAGTATTAAGAGACAGAGTCCTAGCGGAGACACTGAAGCTTTCTTT
TRBJ2-1	15	once	TRBV7-2	.	CASSFGAAGYNEQFF	TGTGCCAGCAGCTTTGGAGCGGCAGGCTACAATGAGCAGTTCTTC
TRBJ2-1	14	.	TRBV20-1	TRBD2	CSASVSGGHNEQFF	TGCAGTGCTAGTGTTAGCGGGGGCCACAATGAGCAGTTCTTC
TRBJ2-7	12	once	TRBV30	.	CAWAAHRDEQYF	TGTGCCTGGGCCGCTCACCGGGACGAGCAGTACTTC
TRBJ1-4	15	.	TRBV6-5	.	CASSYTRGLAEKLFF	TGTGCCAGCAGTTACACCCGTGGGCTGGCTGAAAAACTGTTTTTT
TRBJ1-1	15	.	TRBV19	TRBD1	CASSTRQGLNTEAFF	TGTGCCAGTAGTACTCGACAGGGACTGAACACTGAAGCTTTCTTT
TRBJ2-5	14	.	TRBV28	.	CASSLKGEGETQYF	TGTGCCAGCAGTTTGAAGGGGGAAGGGGAGACCCAGTACTTC
TRBJ1-6	15	.	TRBV2	.	CASSPQRTENSPLHF	TGTGCCAGCAGTCCCCAGAGGACAGAGAATTCACCCCTCCACTTT
TRBJ1-2	14	.	TRBV7-2	TRBD1	CASSPTGGNYGYTF	TGTGCCAGCAGCCCTACAGGGGGTAACTATGGCTACACCTTC
TRBJ2-2	13	.	TRBV10-3	.	CAPWERNTGELFF	TGTGCCCCATGGGAGAGGAACACCGGGGAGCTGTTTTTT
TRBJ2-2	15	.	TRBV18	.	CASSPVDFGTGELFF	TGTGCCAGCTCACCAGTGGACTTTGGGACCGGGGAGCTGTTTTTT
TRBJ2-2	14	few	TRBV29-1	.	CSVGGQSNTGELFF	TGCAGCGTTGGAGGACAGAGCAACACCGGGGAGCTGTTTTTT
TRBJ1-3	17	.	TRBV5-5	.	CASSLVPGQSSRNTIYF	TGTGCCAGCAGCTTGGTACCAGGACAGAGTTCCCGAAACACCATATATTTT
TRBJ2-4	14	.	TRBV19	TRBD2	CASSWVSGVNIQYF	TGTGCCAGTAGTTGGGTGAGCGGGGTGAACATTCAGTACTTC
TRBJ1-1	15	.	TRBV6-2/TRBV6-3	.	CASSYGSKPNTEAFF	TGTGCCAGCAGTTATGGGAGTAAGCCGAACACTGAAGCTTTCTTT
TRBJ2-4	13	once	TRBV30	TRBD1	CAWSPRDRNIQYF	TGTGCCTGGAGTCCTCGGGACAGAAACATTCAGTACTTC
TRBJ2-2	15	.	TRBV7-2	.	CASSPRLGDTGELFF	TGTGCCAGCAGCCCCCGTCTAGGGGACACCGGGGAGCTGTTTTTT
TRBJ1-2	11	few	TRBV5-8	.	CASSPQDGYTF	TGTGCCAGCAGCCCTCAGGATGGCTACACCTTC